Each of the 8 T cell receptor beta chains below was sequenced from the same sample in a study of technical replicates of blood from a handful of donors. The table came from immunoSEQ multiplex PCR; TCRdb's copy has only in-frame clones and leaves some out. Here the sample spans some 100,000 clones, just over 95% being singletons. Sequencing was done on a sample of T cells isolated from PBMCs. The receptors stem from a human donor in good health.

The CDR3 sequence: CASSFGDSWGSAGLADLRGETQYF. CDR3 in DNA: TGTGCCAGCAGTTTTGGAGACTCCTGGGGTTCCGCGGGACTAGCGGACCTCAGAGGGGAGACCCAGTACTTC. The V gene is TRBV28, the J gene TRBJ2-5, with 11 nucleotides matching TRBD2. The CDR3 has 24 residues. Per the germline V gene, CDR1 is MDHEN and CDR2 is SYDVKM. The J segment lost 5 bases and the V segment lost 3 bases, leaving 32 bases of the junction unmatched.

This chain connects TRBV19 to TRBJ2-6, with no clear D. In germline, CDR1 is LNHDA, CDR2 SQIVND (reference sequence). This CDR3 contains 14 residues. Trimming took off 4 bases at V and 4 bases at J, with 8 bases between the two ends. The CDR3 DNA sequence: TGTGCCAGTAGTAGCGTTGTCGGGGCCAACGTCCTGACTTTC. Translation gives CASSSVVGANVLTF.

The J gene is TRBJ2-7, the V gene TRBV5-1, with TRBD1 matching over 8 bases. The CDR3 consists of 15 residues. V lost 0 bases, J lost 12 bases, and 14 bases stayed unmatched. Germline V gives CDR1 SGHRS, CDR2 YFSETQ. The CDR3 coding sequence is TGCGCCAGCAGCTTGGCTGGACAGGGCCACCAAAGCCCGTACTTC. Its translation is CASSLAGQGHQSPYF.

This clone has a single count. This chain joins TRBV14 and TRBJ2-7; 7 bases match TRBD1. V was pared by 4 bases and J by 3 bases, with 6 bases of the junction left unmatched. Germline assignment: CDR1 SGHDN and CDR2 FVKESK. The CDR3 sequence is 14 residues long. DNA of the CDR3: TGTGCCAGCAGCCCACAGGGGTGGGACTACGAGCAGTACTTC. As protein: CASSPQGWDYEQYF.

The chain has TRBV7-9 and TRBJ2-3; 10 bases fit TRBD2. CDR1 and CDR2 (germline): SEHNR, FQNEAQ (reference sequence). The CDR3 is 16 amino acids. Trimming cost V 3 bases and J 0 bases; bases outside gene matches: 3. The CDR3 spells CASSFWGLASTDTQYF. DNA for the CDR3: TGTGCCAGCAGCTTCTGGGGACTAGCGAGCACAGATACGCAGTATTTT.

The chain uses TRBV5-1 and TRBJ2-1; 11 bases map to TRBD2. The CDR3 runs to 15 residues. The germline V gene encodes CDR1 SGHRS and CDR2 YFSETQ. Trimming removed 6 bases from V and 6 bases from J; junction bases left unmatched: 8. CDR3 nucleotide sequence: TGCGCCAGCAAAATAGCGGGAGGGCCGGGCAATGAGCAGTTCTTC. Translation gives CASKIAGGPGNEQFF.

The J gene is TRBJ1-2, the V gene TRBV6-5; perhaps TRBD1 as D (5 bases). The CDR3 has 14 amino acids. With 5 bases removed from V and 0 bases from J, the gap between germline ends came to 10 bases. The germline CDR1 and CDR2 sequences are MNHEY and SVGAGI. The CDR3 loop reads CASSQDNPNYGYTF. The CDR3 DNA reads as TGTGCCAGCAGTCAGGACAACCCTAACTATGGCTACACCTTC.

This clone was found once. CDR3 protein: CASSWPTGGGPQHF. DNA of the CDR3: TGTGCCAGTAGTTGGCCGACAGGGGGCGGGCCCCAGCATTTT. The chain combines TRBV19 with TRBJ1-5; 10 bases map to TRBD1. In germline, CDR1 is LNHDA, CDR2 SQIVND (reference sequence). This CDR3 region has 14 residues. Trimming took 5 bases from V and 9 from J; bases not matched to a gene: 7.